This T cell receptor (beta chain) was sequenced in a study of T cell repertoires in cytomegalovirus infection. Study in general: Indications of both CMV infection and matching HLA type were provided by public TCR beta signatures.

Study results and caveats: There were carriers of CMV plus the relevant HLA, and cumulative public TCR beta family frequency identified them. Dominating the ex vivo response were HLA-C-restricted CMV-specific TCR beta clonotypes.

TCRdb analysed the reads with MiXCR anew, one entry per CDR3 protein. The table lists about 830,000 distinct CDR3 sequences, approximately 29% of them singletons. Germline assignment: CDR1 SGHTA and CDR2 FQGTGA. V lost 5 bases to trimming and J lost 6 bases; unmatched junction nucleotides: 10. The CDR3 length is 17 residues. As regards this clonotype: The antigen is not known.

This sequence joins TRBV7-3 and TRBJ2-2, with TRBD2 identical over 12 bases. The sequences come from cultured CD8+ T cells from PBMCs, collected from culture after CMV antigen stimulation. The sequence was obtained from a human donor in good health (CMV status not recorded). Some clones in this sample may be carry-over from other donors' samples. The CDR3 loop is CASSPKTSGGWAGELFF. The CDR3 DNA is TGTGCCAGCAGCCCTAAGACTAGCGGGGGCTGGGCCGGGGAGCTGTTTTTT.